This T cell receptor (beta chain) emerged from a study of T cell changes during pregnancy in multiple sclerosis. The method was immunoSEQ multiplex PCR; TCRdb's version includes in-frame clones alone and lacks a portion of them. The data show 25,000 to 30,000 clones, with about 91% seen just once and around 0.8% held by the top ten. In its sample, this clone was seen once. Germline V gene sequence: CDR1 KGHSH, CDR2 LQKENI. The CDR3 spans 12 residues. Trimming took 5 bases from V and 3 from J, leaving 8 bases between them. The sequencing used CD4+ T cells from peripheral blood mononuclear cells, collected in the second trimester of pregnancy. This sequence originates from a female donor with multiple sclerosis, enrolled in a pregnancy study. The chain employs TRBV18 and TRBJ2-7; a weak D match, TRBD2 (6 bases). In DNA form, the CDR3 reads TGTGCCAGCTCAATGCGGGGCTACGAGCAGTACTTC. This gives the protein CASSMRGYEQYF.